Shown below are 19 T cell receptor beta chains from a single sample sequenced in a study of blood T cell repertoires in COVID-19. TCRdb's copy holds only in-frame clones and misses some; the assay was immunoSEQ multiplex PCR. This repertoire shows 300,000 to 450,000 clones, 70% to 90% found once; its top ten account for approximately 2.5%. Material: peripheral blood. The receptors were sampled from an older woman with COVID-19, enrolled during active disease.

Only one count was recorded for this clone. This chain uses TRBV3-1 (or the pseudogene TRBV3-2) with TRBJ2-3; 7 positions match TRBD2. V trimming: 1 base; J trimming: 3 bases; junction bases outside the gene matches: 4. The CDR3 runs to 15 residues. The germline CDR1 and CDR2 sequences are LGHDT and YNNKEL (reference sequence). The CDR3 reads CASSQAGTTTDTQYF. CDR3 nucleotide sequence: TGTGCCAGCAGCCAAGCCGGGACTACAACAGATACGCAGTATTTT.

The chain carries TRBV6-5 and TRBJ2-5; 7 bases map to TRBD1. CDR3 length: 14 residues. Trimming cost V 6 bases and J 0 bases; bases outside gene matches: 4. CDR1 and CDR2 (germline): MNHEY, SVGAGI. CDR3 sequence: CASSWDSYQETQYF. As DNA, the CDR3 is TGTGCCAGCAGCTGGGACAGTTACCAAGAGACCCAGTACTTC.

The chain joins TRBV5-6 to TRBJ2-1; D may be TRBD2 (6 bases). The CDR3 has 10 residues. CDR1 SGHDT and CDR2 YYEEEE come from the germline V gene. CDR3 in amino acids: CAYGGYEQFF. CDR3 coding DNA: TGTGCATATGGGGGGTATGAGCAGTTCTTC.

This rearrangement joins TRBV2 to TRBJ1-1; a weak D match, TRBD1 (5 bases). With 5 bases removed from V and 0 bases from J, the gap between germline ends came to 10 bases. CDR1 and CDR2 from the germline V gene are SNHLY and FYNNEI. This CDR3 comprises 14 residues. The CDR3 region has the DNA TGTGCCAGCAGTTCAAGGACAATGAACACTGAAGCTTTCTTT. Encoded protein: CASSSRTMNTEAFF.

This sequence joins TRBV28 and TRBJ1-1, with 7 bases matching TRBD1. The V gene end was trimmed by 6 bases and the J gene end by 0 bases; junction bases not matched to a gene: 4. CDR1 and CDR2 from the germline V gene are MDHEN and SYDVKM. The length of the CDR3 is 14 residues. For the CDR3, the DNA is TGTGCCAGCAGCTGGGACAGCATGAACACTGAAGCTTTCTTT. Translated: CASSWDSMNTEAFF.

This sequence joins TRBV3-1 (or the pseudogene TRBV3-2) and TRBJ2-5; TRBD2 aligns across 9 bases. V was pared by 0 bases and J by 4 bases, with 3 bases of the junction left unmatched. CDR3 length: 15 amino acids. Germline CDR1 LGHDT, CDR2 YNNKEL (reference sequence). In DNA, the CDR3 is TGTGCCAGCAGCCAAGATGGCGGGGGGGGAGAGACCCAGTACTTC. Amino acid sequence: CASSQDGGGGETQYF.

This sequence joins TRBV7-3 and TRBJ2-3; maybe TRBD2 (6 bases). There are 12 residues in the CDR3. The V and J ends lost 5 bases and 6 bases respectively, with 9 bases between them. The germline gives CDR1 SGHTA, CDR2 FQGTGA. This chain's CDR3 is CASSKSGDTQYF. The DNA for the CDR3 is TGTGCCAGCAGCAAGAGCGGGGATACGCAGTATTTT.

The rearrangement uses TRBV10-3 and TRBJ1-2, with 7 bases aligning to TRBD1. CDR1 and CDR2 (germline): ENHRY, SYGVKD. This CDR3 comprises 14 residues. V lost 7 bases, J lost 4 bases, and 9 bases stayed unmatched. The CDR3 loop reads CAITRQGEGYGYTF. The CDR3 DNA follows: TGTGCCATCACTCGACAGGGTGAGGGCTATGGCTACACCTTC.

At least ten counts were recorded for this clone. The chain joins TRBV2 to TRBJ1-5, with D possibly TRBD1 on 5 matching bases. Per germline, CDR1 SNHLY and CDR2 FYNNEI. There are 13 residues in the CDR3. Trimming took 6 bases from V and 7 from J, leaving 13 bases between them. The CDR3 protein is CASRGLPGQPQHF. The DNA for the CDR3 is TGTGCCAGCAGGGGGCTCCCAGGGCAGCCCCAGCATTTT.

CDR3 in amino acids: CASKIGTGSFNEQFF. The DNA for the CDR3 is TGCGCCAGCAAGATCGGGACAGGGAGTTTCAATGAGCAGTTCTTC. The V call is TRBV4-1, the J call TRBJ2-1, with 9 nucleotides matching TRBD1. After removal of 7 bases from V and 6 bases from J, the junction contained 10 bases not matched to a gene. Germline V lookup: CDR1 MGHRA, CDR2 YSYEKL. The CDR3 has 15 residues.

A few counts support this clone. The genes are TRBV4-1 and TRBJ1-5; 8 bases match TRBD1. The ends lost 3 bases at V and 2 bases at J; junction bases unmatched: 12. The CDR3 has 18 amino acids. CDR1 MGHRA and CDR2 YSYEKL come from the germline V gene. For the CDR3, the DNA is TGCGCCAGCAGCCAGAACCTTCAGGGGGCTCTGGGCAATCAGCCCCAGCATTTT. As protein: CASSQNLQGALGNQPQHF.

CDR3 coding DNA: TGTGCCAGCTCACCACAACCCCCGGGAGTCGGACACAACATCTATGGCTACACCTTC. The encoded protein is CASSPQPPGVGHNIYGYTF. V is TRBV18 and J is TRBJ1-2, with TRBD1 as a possible D gene (5 bases). Germline CDR1 is KGHSH and CDR2 is LQKENI. This CDR3 comprises 19 residues. V lost 1 base, J lost 4 bases, and 25 bases lay in between.

The chain combines TRBV6-5 with TRBJ2-1; 11 nucleotides line up with TRBD1. Per germline, CDR1 MNHEY and CDR2 SVGAGI. This CDR3 comprises 16 residues. V was clipped by 2 bases and J by 4 bases; unmatched bases: 4. The CDR3 loop is CASSYRTGGAYNEQFF. The CDR3 DNA follows: TGTGCCAGCAGTTACCGGACAGGGGGCGCGTACAATGAGCAGTTCTTC.

This clone was recorded once. The rearrangement uses TRBV2 and TRBJ1-1; TRBD1 agrees at 11 bases. V was clipped by 6 bases and J by 4 bases; unmatched bases: 7. The CDR3 is 15 amino acids. Per germline, CDR1 SNHLY and CDR2 FYNNEI. The CDR3 nucleotides are TGTGCCAGCAGCGCCAGGGGGACAGGGGGCACTGAAGCTTTCTTT. Its protein product is CASSARGTGGTEAFF.

This rearrangement joins TRBV28 to TRBJ1-2; 8 positions agree with TRBD1. The germline CDR1 and CDR2 sequences are MDHEN and SYDVKM. J was trimmed by 1 base and V by 8 bases; bases with no gene match: 6. This CDR3 comprises 14 residues. The CDR3, as DNA: TGTGCCAGCGAGACTACAGGGGGTAACTATGGCTACACCTTC. As protein: CASETTGGNYGYTF.

V and J are TRBV3-1 (or the pseudogene TRBV3-2) and TRBJ2-7; TRBD1 matches at 7 bases. Trimming removed 8 bases from V and 3 bases from J; junction bases left unmatched: 10. The CDR3 has 14 amino acids. CDR1 LGHDT and CDR2 YNNKEL come from the germline V gene (reference sequence). The DNA for the CDR3 is TGTGCCAGCGGACGAACAGGGGTATACTACGAGCAGTACTTC. Translated, it gives CASGRTGVYYEQYF.

The gene calls are TRBV7-9 and TRBJ2-3; no clear D. Trimming took 2 bases from V and 3 from J, leaving 12 bases between them. CDR1 and CDR2 (germline): SEHNR, FQNEAQ (reference sequence). This CDR3 is 15 amino acids long. The CDR3 coding sequence is TGTGCCAGCAGCTTAACACAGACCAGTACAGATACGCAGTATTTT. Translated: CASSLTQTSTDTQYF.

The genes are TRBV19 and TRBJ1-2; 10 bases match TRBD1. The J segment lost 0 bases and the V segment lost 7 bases, leaving 14 bases of the junction unmatched. This CDR3 region has 18 residues. CDR1 is LNHDA, CDR2 SQIVND, per germline (reference sequence). The CDR3 bases are TGTGCCAGTATTCGAAGGGGGGGACAGGGGAGTCCTAACTATGGCTACACCTTC. Protein sequence: CASIRRGGQGSPNYGYTF. The full variable domain, rest sourced from reference TRBV19 and TRBJ1-2, is DGGITQSPKYLFRKEGQNVTLSCEQNLNHDAMYWYRQDPGQGLRLIYYSQIVNDFQKGDIAEGYSVSREKKESFPLTVTSAQKNPTAFYLCASIRRGGQGSPNYGYTFGSGTRLTVV.

The chain is built from TRBV18 and TRBJ2-1; 8 bases are shared with TRBD1. Germline CDR1 reads KGHSH; CDR2 reads LQKENI. The J segment lost 9 bases and the V segment lost 0 bases, leaving 10 bases of the junction unmatched. The CDR3 contains 16 residues. The CDR3 here is CASSPPQGAVGGEQFF. The CDR3 nucleotides read TGTGCCAGCTCACCACCTCAGGGGGCGGTAGGCGGTGAGCAGTTCTTC.